The T cell receptor (beta chain) described here comes from a study of regulatory T cells in long-lasting Graves disease. CDR3 size: 17 residues. Germline CDR1 MGHRA, CDR2 YSYEKL. V lost 4 bases to trimming and J lost 6 bases; unmatched junction nucleotides: 9. According to the study, TCR beta libraries were built with iRepertoire HTBI primers and CDR3-region Arm-PCR. TCRdb processed the multiplex PCR reads anew with MiXCR; each CDR3 protein has one entry. The table includes 400,000 to 500,000 distinct CDR3 sequences, under 15% detected once. Time point of the sample: newly diagnosed GD, antithyroid drugs for less than 3 months. With RNA extracted from PBMCs as input, the TCR library was made. An endocrinology department located in Xi'an, China, was where the patients came from. This clonotype was detected only a few times. Separately, the same data were catalogued under a study of T cells in Graves' hyperthyroidism and ophthalmopathy.

The clonotype comes from a woman younger than 45 with Graves disease. The chain uses TRBV4-1 and TRBJ2-1; 13 bases match TRBD2. The sequencing here drew on peripheral blood mononuclear cells (PBMCs), taken at new diagnosis, from a patient treated with antithyroid drugs. CDR3 DNA sequence: TGCGCCAGCAGCCCCGCCTCGGGACTAGCGGGGACCAATGAGCAGTTCTTC. Translated, it gives CASSPASGLAGTNEQFF.